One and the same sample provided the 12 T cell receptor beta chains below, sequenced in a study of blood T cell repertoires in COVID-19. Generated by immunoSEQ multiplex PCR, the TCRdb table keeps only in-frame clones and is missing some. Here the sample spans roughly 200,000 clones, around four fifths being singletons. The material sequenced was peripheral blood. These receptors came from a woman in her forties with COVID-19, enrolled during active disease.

The CDR3 protein is CASSLARGRTDTQYF. As DNA, the CDR3 is TGTGCCAGCAGCTTGGCAAGGGGTCGGACAGATACGCAGTATTTT. The genes are TRBV5-4 and TRBJ2-3; tentatively, D is TRBD1 (5 bases). CDR1 is SGHNT, CDR2 YYREEE, per germline (reference sequence). Trimming cost V 0 bases and J 3 bases, with 11 bases left between them. The CDR3 covers 15 residues.

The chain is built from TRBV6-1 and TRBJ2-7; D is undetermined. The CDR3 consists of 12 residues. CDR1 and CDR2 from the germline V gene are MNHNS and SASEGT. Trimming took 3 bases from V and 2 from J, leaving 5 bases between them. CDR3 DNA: TGTGCCAGCAGTGACAGGCCCTACGAGCAGTACTTC. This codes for CASSDRPYEQYF.

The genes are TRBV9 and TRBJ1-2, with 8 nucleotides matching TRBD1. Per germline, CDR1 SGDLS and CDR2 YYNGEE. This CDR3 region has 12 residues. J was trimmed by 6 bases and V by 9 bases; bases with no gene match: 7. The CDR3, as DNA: TGTGCCACCTTGGACAGGGTACATGGCTACACCTTC. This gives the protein CATLDRVHGYTF. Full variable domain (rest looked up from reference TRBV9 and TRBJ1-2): DSGVTQTPKHLITATGQRVTLRCSPRSGDLSVYWYQQSLDQGLQFLIQYYNGEERAKGNILERFSAQQFPDLHSELNLSSLELGDSALYFCATLDRVHGYTFGSGTRLTVV.

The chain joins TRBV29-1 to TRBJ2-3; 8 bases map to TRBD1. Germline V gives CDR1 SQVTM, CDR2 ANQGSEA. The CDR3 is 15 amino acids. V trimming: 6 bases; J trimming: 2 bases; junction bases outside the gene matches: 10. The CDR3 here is CSVLRDRRLTDTQYF. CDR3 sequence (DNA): TGCAGCGTACTCCGGGACAGGAGACTCACAGATACGCAGTATTTT.

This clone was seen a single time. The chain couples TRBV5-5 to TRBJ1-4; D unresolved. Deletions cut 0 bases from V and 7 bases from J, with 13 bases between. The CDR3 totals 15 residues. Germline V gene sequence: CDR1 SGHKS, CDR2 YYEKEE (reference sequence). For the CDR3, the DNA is TGTGCCAGCAGCTTGGCCCGCTTAGAGGTTGAAAAACTGTTTTTT. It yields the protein CASSLARLEVEKLFF. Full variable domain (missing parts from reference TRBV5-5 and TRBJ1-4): DAGVTQSPTHLIKTRGQQVTLRCSPISGHKSVSWYQQVLGQGPQFIFQYYEKEERGRGNFPDRFSARQFPNYSSELNVNALLLGDSALYLCASSLARLEVEKLFFGSGTQLSVL.

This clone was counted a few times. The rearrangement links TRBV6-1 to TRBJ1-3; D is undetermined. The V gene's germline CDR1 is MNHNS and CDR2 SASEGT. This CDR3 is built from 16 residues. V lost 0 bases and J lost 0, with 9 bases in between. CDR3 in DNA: TGTGCCAGCAGTGAAGCCCGTGGGCTCTCTGGAAACACCATATATTTT. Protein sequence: CASSEARGLSGNTIYF.

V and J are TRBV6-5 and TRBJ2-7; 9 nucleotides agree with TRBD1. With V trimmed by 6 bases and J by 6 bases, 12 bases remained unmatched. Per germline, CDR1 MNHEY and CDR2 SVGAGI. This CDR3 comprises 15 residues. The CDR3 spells CASRGPGTGQSEQYF. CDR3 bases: TGTGCCAGCAGAGGCCCCGGGACAGGGCAAAGCGAGCAGTACTTC.

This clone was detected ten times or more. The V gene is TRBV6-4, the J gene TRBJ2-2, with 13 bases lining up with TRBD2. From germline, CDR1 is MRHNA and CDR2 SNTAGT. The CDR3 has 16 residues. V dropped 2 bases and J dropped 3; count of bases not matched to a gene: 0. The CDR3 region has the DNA TGTGCCAGCAGTGACGGGACTAGCGGGGACACCGGGGAGCTGTTTTTT. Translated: CASSDGTSGDTGELFF.

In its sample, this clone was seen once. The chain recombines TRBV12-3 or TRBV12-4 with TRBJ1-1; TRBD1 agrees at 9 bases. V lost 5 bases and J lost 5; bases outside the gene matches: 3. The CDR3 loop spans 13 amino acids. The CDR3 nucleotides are TGTGCCAGCAGTCTGGACAGGGGAACTGAAGCTTTCTTT. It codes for CASSLDRGTEAFF.

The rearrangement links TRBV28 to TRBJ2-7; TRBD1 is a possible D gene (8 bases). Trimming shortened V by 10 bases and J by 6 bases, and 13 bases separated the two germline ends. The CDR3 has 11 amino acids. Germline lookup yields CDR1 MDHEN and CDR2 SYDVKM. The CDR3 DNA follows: TGTGCCATCACAGGGGGGGTCGAGCAGTACTTC. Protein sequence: CAITGGVEQYF.

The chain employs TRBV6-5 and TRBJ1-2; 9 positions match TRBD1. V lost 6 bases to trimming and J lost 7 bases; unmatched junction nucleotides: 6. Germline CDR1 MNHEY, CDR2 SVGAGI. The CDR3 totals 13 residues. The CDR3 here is CASRQQGAPGYTF. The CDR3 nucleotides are TGTGCCAGCAGGCAACAGGGGGCGCCTGGCTACACCTTC.

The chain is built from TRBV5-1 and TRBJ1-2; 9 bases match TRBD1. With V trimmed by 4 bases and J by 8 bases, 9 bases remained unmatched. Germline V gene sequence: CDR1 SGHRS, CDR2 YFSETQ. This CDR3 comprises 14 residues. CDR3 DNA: TGCGCCAGCAGCCACTACGGACAGGGGCAAGGCTACACCTTC. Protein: CASSHYGQGQGYTF.